This record looks at one T cell receptor beta chain sequence and its context. The antigen is undetermined. CDR3 size: 15 residues. V lost 5 bases and J lost 3; bases outside the gene matches: 5. Germline lookup yields CDR1 MNHNY and CDR2 SVGAGI (reference sequence). Reverse transcription used about 0.45 to 1 ug RNA and random hexamers. Multiplex PCR with immunoSEQ amplified the TCR beta CDR3 across 54 Vbeta and 13 Jbeta. Using its own MiXCR run on the immunoSEQ multiplex PCR reads, TCRdb lists one record per CDR3 protein. The sample carries more than 150,000 distinct CDR3 sequences, more than 90% recorded once. TEMRA cells were FACS-enriched and CD8+ and CD4+ T cells negatively isolated. The source of the sample is a study of CD8 T cells in Susac syndrome. Findings and limits, study-wide: The study admitted that it had a relatively small number of individuals in its TCR sequencing and HLA analysis.

The specimen was CD4+ T cells from PBMCs. This sequence originates from a human donor in good health. J is TRBJ1-4 and V is TRBV6-6, with 8 bases identical to TRBD1. CDR3 sequence reads: CASSRQGAANEKLFF. CDR3 in DNA: TGTGCCAGCAGTCGGCAGGGGGCGGCTAATGAAAAACTGTTTTTT.